This T cell receptor (beta chain) was observed in a study of CD8+CD57+ T cells in acquired aplastic anemia. About the research overall: The DNA of sorted CD4+ and CD8+ cells averaged roughly 3.2 ug. Study-wide results and limits: Patients did not significantly differ from controls in CD8+ Simpson's diversity. Shared by patients and controls, nearly 30 CD8+ CDR3s were abundant in patients.

The template for TCR beta VDJ and CDR3 sequence profiling was genomic DNA. TCRdb recomputed calls from the reads with MiXCR, one row per CDR3 protein. Among about 62,000 distinct CDR3 sequences, less than 65% were seen once, and the ten largest hold 2% to 2.5%. The ends lost 3 bases at V and 5 bases at J; junction bases unmatched: 4. Germline V gene sequence: CDR1 SGHRS, CDR2 YFSETQ. This CDR3 is 15 amino acids long. This clonotype has at least ten counts. Its antigen remains unknown. The TCR sequence derives from a human donor in good health, serving as a control. The chain joins TRBV5-1 to TRBJ2-1; 11 bases fit TRBD2. Specimen: sorted CD4+, CD8+, or CD8+CD57+ T cells (not recorded which) from PBMCs. This chain's CDR3 is CASSSTSGTNNEQFF. The CDR3 DNA reads as TGCGCCAGCAGCTCGACTAGCGGGACCAACAATGAGCAGTTCTTC.